The rows below give T cell receptor beta chains drawn from one sample of a study of blood T cells in healthy people across ages. TCRdb passed the 5' RACE reads through MiXCR, listing each CDR3 protein once. The sample yields approximately 1.5 million distinct CDR3 sequences, approximately 39% seen once. Sequences were obtained from blood. The receptor source for this set is a woman aged 18-29 years in good health. The CDR3 runs from the conserved cysteine through the conserved F or W. A D gene is named only where the DNA matches it firmly. Only some rows state a clone size, as once, few, many or a class for expanded clones.

>NA|NA|TRBV10-3|TRBJ1-1
TGTGCCATCAGTGAGAAACAGATGAACACTGAAGCTTTCTTT
CAISEKQMNTEAFF
>few|TRBD2|TRBV27|TRBJ2-3
TGTGCCAGCAGCCAATCGGGACTAGCGGGAGGTCCAGATACGCAGTATTTT
CASSQSGLAGGPDTQYF
>NA|TRBD1|TRBV5-1|TRBJ1-1
TGCGCCAGCAGCTTGAACAGGGGGTTCACTGAAGCTTTCTTT
CASSLNRGFTEAFF
>NA|NA|TRBV12-3/TRBV12-4|TRBJ2-3
TGTGCCAGCAGTCCGTTGGGTCGAAGGGGCACAGATACGCAGTATTTT
CASSPLGRRGTDTQYF
>NA|NA|TRBV3-1|TRBJ1-2
TGTGCCAGCAGCCAAGAGGCGGTGCGCTATGGCTACACCTTC
CASSQEAVRYGYTF
>NA|NA|TRBV7-2|TRBJ2-3
TGTGCCAGCAGCACCCGGGGACCAGTAACAGATACGCAGTATTTT
CASSTRGPVTDTQYF
>NA|TRBD1|TRBV13|TRBJ2-7
TGTGCCAGCAGCCCCGGACAGGTCTCCTACGAGCAGTACTTC
CASSPGQVSYEQYF
>few|NA|TRBV2|TRBJ2-1
TGTGCCAGCAGTGCAAGTCCTTGGGAGGACGAGAACAATGAGCAGTTCTTC
CASSASPWEDENNEQFF
>once|TRBD1|TRBV11-2|TRBJ2-1
TGTGCCAGCGGACCCGGGACAGCCTACAATGAGCAGTTCTTC
CASGPGTAYNEQFF
>NA|NA|TRBV6-2/TRBV6-3|TRBJ2-2
TGTGCCAGCAGTAACCGACAGGACACCGGGGAGCTGTTTTTT
CASSNRQDTGELFF
>NA|NA|TRBV5-4|TRBJ2-3
TGTGCCAGCAGAGCCCCGGGGCTTCCCCCGGATACGCAGTATTTT
CASRAPGLPPDTQYF
>NA|NA|TRBV4-1|TRBJ1-1
TGCGCCAGCAGCCACCCCACGGTCGGGGGGACTGAAGCTTTCTTT
CASSHPTVGGTEAFF
>NA|NA|TRBV20-1|TRBJ1-1
TGCAGTGCTAAGGATTCCCGCAACACTGAAGCTTTCTTT
CSAKDSRNTEAFF
>NA|TRBD2|TRBV12-3/TRBV12-4|TRBJ2-1
TGTGCCAGCAGCCGTATGGGACTAGACCTATTGCGGCAGTTCTTC
CASSRMGLDLLRQFF
>few|TRBD2|TRBV6-2/TRBV6-3|TRBJ2-7
TGTGCCAGCATCCCGACTAGCGGGGGGTCCTACGAGCAGTACTTC
CASIPTSGGSYEQYF
>NA|TRBD1|TRBV11-2|TRBJ1-2
TGTGCCAGCAGCTCCACCGAGGGACAGACCTCGAGGCGGATCTACCCTAACTATGGCTACACCTTC
CASSSTEGQTSRRIYPNYGYTF
>NA|NA|TRBV6-5|TRBJ1-3
TGTGCCAGCAGTTACTCTCCCATACAAAACACCATATATTTT
CASSYSPIQNTIYF
>NA|NA|TRBV12-3/TRBV12-4|TRBJ1-1
TGTGCCACCAAGGGCAGGCCCACTGAAGCTTTCTTT
CATKGRPTEAFF
>few|TRBD2|TRBV10-3|TRBJ2-1
TGTGCCCTATGGGACTACTCCTACAATGAGCAGTTCTTC
CALWDYSYNEQFF
>once|TRBD1|TRBV7-2|TRBJ1-6
TGTGCCAGCAGCTTATTAGGGGGCGCGGGGAATTCACCCCTCCACTTT
CASSLLGGAGNSPLHF
>NA|NA|TRBV11-2|TRBJ2-5
TGTGCCAGCAGCTTTTCCCCGGTGCAAGAGACCCAGTACTTC
CASSFSPVQETQYF
>NA|NA|TRBV11-2|TRBJ2-3
TGTGCCAGCAGCTTAGGCGGGACACCACTATATCTCACAGATACGCAGTATTTT
CASSLGGTPLYLTDTQYF
>NA|NA|TRBV7-9|TRBJ1-2
TGTGCCAGCAGCTTATCGGGGGGAATCGGCTACACCTTC
CASSLSGGIGYTF
>NA|TRBD1|TRBV7-9|TRBJ1-1
TGTGCCAGCAGCTTGACAGGGAGTCCGGACACTGAAGCTTTCTTT
CASSLTGSPDTEAFF
>NA|TRBD1|TRBV7-9|TRBJ2-7
TGTGCCAGCAGCGATACAGGGGGCGATTATCGCGAGCAGTACTTC
CASSDTGGDYREQYF
>many|NA|TRBV19|TRBJ2-7
TGTGCCAGCAGTAAACAGGGCTCCTACGAGCAGTACTTC
CASSKQGSYEQYF
>NA|NA|TRBV24-1|TRBJ2-2
TGTGCCACCAGTGATTTTCGGGGCGGGCCGAACACCGGGGAGCTGTTTTTT
CATSDFRGGPNTGELFF
>many|NA|TRBV27|TRBJ2-1
TGTGCCAGCATGGGGCGGAGCTCCTACAATGAGCAGTTCTTC
CASMGRSSYNEQFF
>few|NA|TRBV27|TRBJ2-1
TGTGCCAGCAGTTTAACCTACCCGCCCTCCAATGAGCAGTTCTTC
CASSLTYPPSNEQFF
>NA|TRBD2|TRBV20-1|TRBJ2-7
TGCAGTGCTAGAACCGGGAGGCCCTCCTACGAGCAGTACTTC
CSARTGRPSYEQYF
>few|NA|TRBV7-2|TRBJ2-5
TGTGCCAGCATCGGCGGGCTCCAAGAGACCCAGTACTTC
CASIGGLQETQYF
>NA|TRBD2|TRBV2|TRBJ2-7
TGTGCCAGCAGCGGTCCTAGCGGGACCTACGAGCAGTACTTC
CASSGPSGTYEQYF
>many|NA|TRBV7-3|TRBJ2-7
TGTGCCAGCAGCGCTAGCTCGGCGTACGAGCAGTACTTC
CASSASSAYEQYF
>few|NA|TRBV7-9|TRBJ1-5
TGTGCCAGCAGCTTAGGAAAACAGCCCCAGCATTTT
CASSLGKQPQHF
>NA|NA|TRBV3-1|TRBJ2-7
TGTGCCAGCAGCCAAGGAGGGACTCTGAACGAGCAGTACTTC
CASSQGGTLNEQYF
>NA|NA|TRBV6-5|TRBJ2-5
TGTGCCAGCAGCAGGAACAGGGAGGTTTCTCAAGAGACCCAGTACTTC
CASSRNREVSQETQYF
>NA|NA|TRBV20-1|TRBJ2-5
TGCAGTGCTAGCGCGCCTCGGGACCAAGAGACCCAGTACTTC
CSASAPRDQETQYF
>few|NA|TRBV20-1|TRBJ2-7
TGCAGTGCTCGATTCCACTCCTACGAGCAGTACTTC
CSARFHSYEQYF
>NA|NA|TRBV7-9|TRBJ2-5
TGTGCCAGCAGCTTTGAACGGCTACAAGAGACCCAGTACTTC
CASSFERLQETQYF
>NA|NA|TRBV7-2|TRBJ2-3
TGTGCCAGCAGCTTAGGCCCCCAGAGCACAGATACGCAGTATTTT
CASSLGPQSTDTQYF
>NA|NA|TRBV6-5|TRBJ1-4
TGTGCCACCTGTGGAACAGCTCGGGGTGAAAAACTGTTTTTT
CATCGTARGEKLFF